This T cell receptor beta chain was sequenced in a study of T-cell memory formation after mild COVID-19. Study conclusions and caveats: There was a balanced CD4/CD8 profile in clones contracting day 15 to 85, and later expanders leaned CD4+.

5'RACE primed from the constant segment yielded TCR alpha and TCR beta cDNA libraries bearing sample barcodes and UMIs. A single record per CDR3 protein comes from TCRdb applying MiXCR to the 5' RACE reads. The sample has tens of thousands of distinct CDR3 sequences; 12% are singletons. In regard to this clonotype: Its antigen is still unknown.

CDR3 length: 14 amino acids. The germline CDR1 and CDR2 sequences are MNHNS and SASEGT. The V end lost 2 bases, the J end lost 1 base, and 8 bases lay between the germline ends. This clonotype was obtained from a man between 18 and 29 years old who had mild COVID-19 (a few samples of this study predate the infection). Cell type and time point are not known. The rearrangement joins TRBV6-1 to TRBJ1-1; D not resolved. Sequenced sample: PBMCs or a T cell subset sorted from them (not recorded which). CDR3 nucleotide sequence: TGTGCCAGCAGTGAAAATTGGAAGAACACTGAAGCTTTCTTT. Protein sequence: CASSENWKNTEAFF.